Reported below is one TCR beta chain. TCRdb's table, derived via immunoSEQ multiplex PCR, lists solely in-frame clones and lacks some. Among around 57,000 clones listed, 89% were seen once. The ends were cut back, 0 bases at V and 6 bases at J, with 21 bases in the middle. The CDR3 contains 18 residues. CDR1 is ENHRY and CDR2 is SYGVKD in the germline V gene. These data belong to a study of T cell changes during pregnancy in multiple sclerosis. The specimen was peripheral blood, collected in the first trimester of pregnancy. The chain recombines TRBV10-3 with TRBJ2-1, with a tentative D call TRBD2 (5 bases). The source of this sequence is a female donor with multiple sclerosis, enrolled in a pregnancy study. CDR3 protein: CAISESNMGIRGTNEQFF. CDR3 nucleotide sequence: TGTGCCATCAGTGAGTCGAATATGGGGATACGGGGAACCAATGAGCAGTTCTTC.